This entry is about one T cell receptor beta chain. The CDR3 is 18 residues long. V shed 1 base, J shed 4 bases, and the junction held 15 bases outside the gene matches. Germline lookup yields CDR1 SGDLS and CDR2 YYNGEE. Profiled with immunoSEQ multiplex PCR; TCRdb holds only in-frame clones, not every one. The sample holds tens of thousands of clones; approximately 90% are singletons and the top ten take 2.5% to 3.5%. This specimen belongs to a study of blood T cell repertoires in COVID-19. The specimen sequenced was peripheral blood. This TCR was sampled from a woman between 45 and 65 years old with active or convalescent COVID-19. The chain carries TRBV9 and TRBJ1-2; 8 bases line up with TRBD1. CDR3 amino acids: CASSVRDARDRRPYGYTF. CDR3 in DNA: TGTGCCAGCAGCGTAAGAGACGCCCGGGACAGGAGACCCTATGGCTACACCTTC. The full variable domain, rest sourced from reference TRBV9 and TRBJ1-2, is DSGVTQTPKHLITATGQRVTLRCSPRSGDLSVYWYQQSLDQGLQFLIQYYNGEERAKGNILERFSAQQFPDLHSELNLSSLELGDSALYFCASSVRDARDRRPYGYTFGSGTRLTVV.